Below, 12 T cell receptor beta chains from the same sample are listed, as sequenced in a study of CD8 T cells in Susac syndrome. The RNA, about 0.45 to 1 ug, was put through reverse transcription using random hexamers. TCRdb itself ran the immunoSEQ multiplex PCR reads through MiXCR, one entry per CDR3 protein. The data hold some 95,000 distinct CDR3 sequences, with 85% to 95% observed a single time. Sequenced: CD8+ T cells from PBMCs. The receptors originated from a human donor in good health.

The chain employs TRBV12-3 or TRBV12-4 and TRBJ2-3; 9 nucleotides line up with TRBD1. V was clipped by 10 bases and J by 4 bases; unmatched bases: 6. The CDR3 spans 13 residues. The CDR3 bases are TGTGCCACTGGGACAGGGCGGGCAGATACGCAGTATTTT. It yields the protein CATGTGRADTQYF.

The chain links TRBV15 to TRBJ2-7; D gene ambiguous. The length of the CDR3 is 14 residues. Germline-derived CDR1 and CDR2 are LNHNV and YYDKDF (reference sequence). Trimming shortened V by 1 base and J by 0 bases, and 7 bases separated the two germline ends. CDR3 protein: CATSRAGDSYEQYF. For the CDR3, the DNA is TGTGCCACCAGCAGAGCTGGGGACTCCTACGAGCAGTACTTC.

The chain employs TRBV20-1 and TRBJ2-3; D might be TRBD2 (6 bases). Germline V gene lookup returns CDR1 DFQATT and CDR2 SNEGSKA (reference sequence). Trimming shortened V by 3 bases and J by 4 bases, and 20 bases separated the two germline ends. The CDR3 loop spans 16 amino acids. CDR3 coding DNA: TGCAGTGCTAGTTGGGGGGTAGGCCTGACCTCAGATACGCAGTATTTT. Protein sequence: CSASWGVGLTSDTQYF.

The genes are TRBV6-5 and TRBJ1-2; TRBD1 matches 9 bases. The germline V gene has CDR1 MNHEY and CDR2 SVGAGI. The CDR3 is 15 residues long. Germline trimming cut 7 bases from V and 6 bases from J; bases unmatched to any gene: 12. CDR3 loop: CASTLQPGDRDGYTF. In nucleotides, the CDR3 is TGTGCCAGCACCCTACAACCCGGGGACAGGGATGGCTACACCTTC.

The V and J genes are TRBV6-1 and TRBJ2-6; no clear D. The CDR3 contains 18 residues. CDR1 is MNHNS and CDR2 is SASEGT in the germline V gene. V lost 2 bases and J lost 0, with 14 bases in between. CDR3 in DNA: TGTGCCAGCAGTGAAAGGCCTGAGCCTAGCTCTGGGGCCAACGTCCTGACTTTC. Its protein is CASSERPEPSSGANVLTF.

The V and J genes are TRBV12-3 or TRBV12-4 and TRBJ2-5; D possibly matches TRBD1 or TRBD2 (7 bases each). The CDR3 contains 15 residues. V lost 6 bases and J 2 bases, leaving 16 bases between the germline ends. The CDR3, as DNA: TGTGCCAGCAGCCCAGGGGGGGCACAACAAGAGACCCAGTACTTC. Protein product: CASSPGGAQQETQYF.

The V and J genes are TRBV19 and TRBJ2-3; D unresolved. From germline, CDR1 is LNHDA and CDR2 SQIVND (reference sequence). The V gene lost 4 bases and the J gene lost 6 bases, with 5 bases spanning the gap. The CDR3 is 11 residues long. The CDR3 loop reads CASSTSDTQYF. The CDR3 DNA follows: TGTGCCAGTAGTACCTCGGATACGCAGTATTTT.

The chain uses TRBV27 and TRBJ1-3; D remains ambiguous. Looked up from germline, CDR1 is MNHEY and CDR2 is SMNVEV (reference sequence). The CDR3 has 13 residues. The ends were cut back, 2 bases at V and 2 bases at J, with 4 bases in the middle. This CDR3 reads CASSLRPGNTIYF. DNA for the CDR3: TGTGCCAGCAGTTTACGTCCTGGAAACACCATATATTTT.

This sequence joins TRBV4-2 and TRBJ2-1; D is perhaps TRBD2 (6 bases). V dropped 0 bases and J dropped 7 bases, with 13 bases sitting between them. Per germline, CDR1 LGHNA and CDR2 YNFKEQ. The CDR3 spans 15 residues. This chain's CDR3 is CASSQEAGSPNEQFF. CDR3 in DNA: TGTGCCAGCAGCCAAGAGGCGGGGAGTCCTAATGAGCAGTTCTTC.

This clonotype has only a few counts. The CDR3 coding sequence is TGTGCCAGCAGTGAAGCGGACACCGGGGAGCTGTTTTTT. It codes for CASSEADTGELFF. The rearrangement joins TRBV6-1 to TRBJ2-2; D ambiguous. The V and J ends lost 0 bases and 3 bases respectively, with 2 bases between them. Germline CDR1 is MNHNS and CDR2 is SASEGT. This CDR3 comprises 13 residues.

The J gene is TRBJ2-2, the V gene TRBV20-1; no clear D. V dropped 0 bases and J dropped 2 bases, with 16 bases sitting between them. CDR1 is DFQATT, CDR2 SNEGSKA, per germline (reference sequence). The CDR3 totals 17 residues. In nucleotides, the CDR3 is TGCAGTGCTAGAGATAAACAGACGTCCGTCAACACCGGGGAGCTGTTTTTT. Its protein is CSARDKQTSVNTGELFF.

This clonotype occurred once. The chain couples TRBV13 to TRBJ1-5; the D gene is possibly TRBD1 (5 bases). This CDR3 contains 12 residues. Deletions cut 4 bases from V and 6 bases from J, with 7 bases between. Germline V gene data show CDR1 as PRHDT and CDR2 as FYEKMQ (reference sequence). The CDR3 is CASSSGGQPQHF. The CDR3, as DNA: TGTGCCAGCAGCTCCGGGGGTCAGCCCCAGCATTTT.